This T cell receptor (beta chain) was observed in a study of T cell changes during pregnancy in multiple sclerosis. Trimming stripped 0 bases from V and 2 bases from J, with 5 bases between. The length of the CDR3 is 14 residues. Germline V gene sequence: CDR1 PRHDT, CDR2 FYEKMQ (reference sequence). The assay was immunoSEQ multiplex PCR, and TCRdb's table has in-frame clones only and misses some. The data hold under 55,000 clones, with approximately 90% observed a single time. The TCR sequence derives from a female donor with multiple sclerosis, enrolled in a pregnancy study. The chain employs TRBV13 and TRBJ1-3, with unresolved D. The source material was PBMCs (not recorded whether the cells were cultured). CDR3: CASSLGETGNTIYF. The CDR3 DNA is TGTGCCAGCAGCTTAGGCGAGACTGGAAACACCATATATTTT.